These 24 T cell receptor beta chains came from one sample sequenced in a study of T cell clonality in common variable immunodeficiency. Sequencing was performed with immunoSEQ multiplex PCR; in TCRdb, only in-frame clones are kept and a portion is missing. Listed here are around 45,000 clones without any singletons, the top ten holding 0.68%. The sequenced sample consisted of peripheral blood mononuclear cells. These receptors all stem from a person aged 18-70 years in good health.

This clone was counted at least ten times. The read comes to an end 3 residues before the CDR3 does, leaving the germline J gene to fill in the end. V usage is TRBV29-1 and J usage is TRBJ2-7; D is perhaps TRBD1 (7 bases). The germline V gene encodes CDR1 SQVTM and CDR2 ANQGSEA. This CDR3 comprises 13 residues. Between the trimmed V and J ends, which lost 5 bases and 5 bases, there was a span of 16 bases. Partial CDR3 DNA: TGCAGCGTTTGGGGGACAGAGCGGGACGAG. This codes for CSVWGTERDE. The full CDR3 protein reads CSVWGTERDEQYF.

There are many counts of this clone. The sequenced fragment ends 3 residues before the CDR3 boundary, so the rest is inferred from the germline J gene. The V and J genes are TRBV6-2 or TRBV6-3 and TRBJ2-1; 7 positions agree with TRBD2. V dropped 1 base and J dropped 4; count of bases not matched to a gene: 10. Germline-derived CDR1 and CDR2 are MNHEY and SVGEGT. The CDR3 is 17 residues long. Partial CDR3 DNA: TGTGCCAGCAGTTACTACTATGAGCGGGACTTGTACAATGAG. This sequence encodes CASSYYYERDLYNE. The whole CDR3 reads CASSYYYERDLYNEQFF.

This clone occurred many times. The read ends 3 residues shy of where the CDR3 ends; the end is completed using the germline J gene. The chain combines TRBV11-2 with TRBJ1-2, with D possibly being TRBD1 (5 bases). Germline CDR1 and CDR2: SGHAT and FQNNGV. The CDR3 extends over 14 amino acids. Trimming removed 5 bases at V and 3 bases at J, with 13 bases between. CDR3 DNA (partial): TGTGCCAGCAGCACAGGAGGGGACTACTATGGC. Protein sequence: CASSTGGDYYG. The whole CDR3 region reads CASSTGGDYYGYTF. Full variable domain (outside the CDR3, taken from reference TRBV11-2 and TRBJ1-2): EAGVAQSPRYKIIEKRQSVAFWCNPISGHATLYWYQQILGQGPKLLIQFQNNGVVDDSQLPKDRFSAERLKGVDSTLKIQPAKLEDSAVYLCASSTGGDYYGYTFGSGTRLTVV.

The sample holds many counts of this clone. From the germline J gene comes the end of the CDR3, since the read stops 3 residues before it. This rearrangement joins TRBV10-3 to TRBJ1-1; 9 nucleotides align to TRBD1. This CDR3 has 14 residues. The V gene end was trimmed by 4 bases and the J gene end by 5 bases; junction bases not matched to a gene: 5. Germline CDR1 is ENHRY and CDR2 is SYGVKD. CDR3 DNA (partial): TGTGCCATCAGTGCTGGACAGGGGAGAACTGAA. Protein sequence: CAISAGQGRTE. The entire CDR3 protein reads CAISAGQGRTEAFF.

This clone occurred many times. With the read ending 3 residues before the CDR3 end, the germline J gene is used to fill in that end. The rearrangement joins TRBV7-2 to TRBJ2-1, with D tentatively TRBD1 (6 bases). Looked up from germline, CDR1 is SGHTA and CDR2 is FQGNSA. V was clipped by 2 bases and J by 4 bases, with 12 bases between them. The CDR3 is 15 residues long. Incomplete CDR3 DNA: TGTGCCAGCAGCTTAACTAGGACAGCATACAATGAG. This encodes CASSLTRTAYNE. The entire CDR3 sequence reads CASSLTRTAYNEQFF. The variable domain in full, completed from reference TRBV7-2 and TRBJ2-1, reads GAGVSQSPSNKVTEKGKDVELRCDPISGHTALYWYRQSLGQGLEFLIYFQGNSAPDKSGLPSDRFSAERTGGSVSTLTIQRTQQEDSAVYLCASSLTRTAYNEQFFGPGTRLTVL.

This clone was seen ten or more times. CDR3 residues: CARDHSEGQQETQYF. The sequenced CDR3 bases are TGTGCCAGAGATCACTCGGAGGGACAGCAAGAGACC. The chain links TRBV6-9 to TRBJ2-5, with D maybe TRBD1 (7 bases). The read gets to within 3 residues of the CDR3 end, and the germline J gene fills in the rest. V gave up 9 bases and J gave up 2 bases, with 19 bases separating them. Looked up from germline, CDR1 is MNHGY and CDR2 is SVAAGI. The CDR3 is 15 residues long.

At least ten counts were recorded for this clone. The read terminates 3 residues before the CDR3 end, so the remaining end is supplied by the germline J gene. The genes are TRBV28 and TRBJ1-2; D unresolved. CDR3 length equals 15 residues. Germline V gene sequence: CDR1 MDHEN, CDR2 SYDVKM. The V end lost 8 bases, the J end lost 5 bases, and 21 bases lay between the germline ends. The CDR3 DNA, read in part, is TGTGCCAGCGGGCAGGCAAAAATTTTCCCTTATGGC. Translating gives CASGQAKIFPYG. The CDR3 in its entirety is CASGQAKIFPYGYTF.

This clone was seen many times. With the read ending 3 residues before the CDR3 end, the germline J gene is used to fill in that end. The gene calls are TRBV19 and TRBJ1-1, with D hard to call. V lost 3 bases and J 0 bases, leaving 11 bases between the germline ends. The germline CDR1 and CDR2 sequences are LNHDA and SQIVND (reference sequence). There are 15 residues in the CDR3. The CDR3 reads CASSISQAMNTEAFF. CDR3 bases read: TGTGCCAGTAGTATTTCTCAGGCCATGAACACTGAA.

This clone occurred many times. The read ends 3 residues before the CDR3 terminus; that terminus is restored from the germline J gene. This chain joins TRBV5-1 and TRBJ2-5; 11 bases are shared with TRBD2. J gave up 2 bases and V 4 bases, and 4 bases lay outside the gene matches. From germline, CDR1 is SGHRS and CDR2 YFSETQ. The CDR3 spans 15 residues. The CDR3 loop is CASSGGLAAQETQYF. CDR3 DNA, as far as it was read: TGCGCCAGCAGCGGGGGACTAGCGGCTCAAGAGACC.

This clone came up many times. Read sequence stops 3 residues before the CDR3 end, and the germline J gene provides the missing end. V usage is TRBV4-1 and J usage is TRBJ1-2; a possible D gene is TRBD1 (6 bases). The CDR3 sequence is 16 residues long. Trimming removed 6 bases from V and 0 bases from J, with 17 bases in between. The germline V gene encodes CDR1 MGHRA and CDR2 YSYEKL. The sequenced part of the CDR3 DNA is TGCGCCAGCAGACAACCGGGACAAACATCTAACTATGGC. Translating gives CASRQPGQTSNYG. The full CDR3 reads CASRQPGQTSNYGYTF.

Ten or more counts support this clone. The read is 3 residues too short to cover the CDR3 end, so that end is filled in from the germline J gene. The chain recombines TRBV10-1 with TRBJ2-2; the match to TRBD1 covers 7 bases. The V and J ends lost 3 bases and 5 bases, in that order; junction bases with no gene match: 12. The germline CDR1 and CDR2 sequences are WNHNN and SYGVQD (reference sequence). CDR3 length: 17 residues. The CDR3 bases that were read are TGCGCCAGCAGTGATATAAGGACAGGCCAATCGACCGGGGAG. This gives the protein CASSDIRTGQSTGE. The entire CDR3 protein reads CASSDIRTGQSTGELFF.

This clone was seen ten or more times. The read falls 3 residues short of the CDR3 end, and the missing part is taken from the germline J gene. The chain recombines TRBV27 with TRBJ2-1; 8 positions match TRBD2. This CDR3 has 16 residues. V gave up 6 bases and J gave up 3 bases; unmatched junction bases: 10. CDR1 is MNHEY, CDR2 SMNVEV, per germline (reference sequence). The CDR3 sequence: CASSHRPGTSYNEQFF. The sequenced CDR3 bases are TGTGCCAGCAGCCACCGTCCCGGGACTAGCTACAATGAG.

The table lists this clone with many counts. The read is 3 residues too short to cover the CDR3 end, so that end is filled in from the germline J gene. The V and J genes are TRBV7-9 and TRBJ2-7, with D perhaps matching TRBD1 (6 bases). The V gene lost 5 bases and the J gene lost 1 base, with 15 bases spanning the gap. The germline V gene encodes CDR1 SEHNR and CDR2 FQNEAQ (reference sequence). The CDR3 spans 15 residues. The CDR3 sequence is CASSPPGTISYEQYF. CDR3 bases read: TGTGCCAGCAGCCCTCCTGGGACAATTTCCTACGAG.

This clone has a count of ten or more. The CDR3 region is CASTRRSSYEQYF. The sequenced part of the CDR3 DNA is TGTGCCAGCACTCGCAGGAGCTCCTACGAG. V is TRBV28 and J is TRBJ2-7, with D hard to call. The CDR3 is cut off 3 residues early in the read; its end comes from the germline J gene. The germline V gene encodes CDR1 MDHEN and CDR2 SYDVKM. The CDR3 is made up of 13 amino acids. Trimming stripped 7 bases from V and 0 bases from J, with 10 bases between.

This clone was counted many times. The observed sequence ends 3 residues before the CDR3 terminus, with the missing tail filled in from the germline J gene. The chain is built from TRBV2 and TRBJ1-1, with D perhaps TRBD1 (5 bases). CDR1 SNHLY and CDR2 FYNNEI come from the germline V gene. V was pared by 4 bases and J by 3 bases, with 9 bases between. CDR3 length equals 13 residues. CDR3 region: CASSGGVYTEAFF. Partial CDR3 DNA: TGTGCCAGCAGTGGGGGGGTGTACACTGAA.

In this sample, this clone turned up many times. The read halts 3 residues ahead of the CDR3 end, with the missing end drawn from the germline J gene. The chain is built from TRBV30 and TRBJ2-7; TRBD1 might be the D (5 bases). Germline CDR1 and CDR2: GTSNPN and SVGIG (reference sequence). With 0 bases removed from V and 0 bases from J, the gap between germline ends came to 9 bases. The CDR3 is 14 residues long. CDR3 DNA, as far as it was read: TGTGCCTGGAGTGTACAGGTCAGCTCCTACGAG. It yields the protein CAWSVQVSSYE. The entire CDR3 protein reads CAWSVQVSSYEQYF.

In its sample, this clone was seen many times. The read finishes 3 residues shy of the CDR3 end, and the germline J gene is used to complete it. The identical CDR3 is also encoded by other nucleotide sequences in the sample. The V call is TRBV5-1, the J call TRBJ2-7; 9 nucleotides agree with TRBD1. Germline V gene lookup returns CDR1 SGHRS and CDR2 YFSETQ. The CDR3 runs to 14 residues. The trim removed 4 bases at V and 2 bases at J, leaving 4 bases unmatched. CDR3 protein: CASSLGQGPYEQYF. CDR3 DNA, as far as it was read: TGCGCCAGCAGCCTAGGACAGGGGCCCTACGAG.

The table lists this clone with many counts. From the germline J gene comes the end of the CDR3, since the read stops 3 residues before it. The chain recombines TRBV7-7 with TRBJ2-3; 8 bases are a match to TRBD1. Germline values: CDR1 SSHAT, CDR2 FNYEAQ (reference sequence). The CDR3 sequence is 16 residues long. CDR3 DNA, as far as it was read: TGTGCTAGCGGACAGGGAGTAAACCCTAGCACAGATACG. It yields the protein CASGQGVNPSTDT. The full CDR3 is CASGQGVNPSTDTQYF.

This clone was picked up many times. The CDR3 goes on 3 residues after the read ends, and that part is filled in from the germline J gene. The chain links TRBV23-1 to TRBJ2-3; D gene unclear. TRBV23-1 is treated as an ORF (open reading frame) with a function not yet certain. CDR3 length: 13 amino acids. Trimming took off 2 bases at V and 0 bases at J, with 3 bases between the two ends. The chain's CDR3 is CASSQRSTDTQYF. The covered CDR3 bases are TGCGCCAGCAGTCAAAGGAGCACAGATACG.

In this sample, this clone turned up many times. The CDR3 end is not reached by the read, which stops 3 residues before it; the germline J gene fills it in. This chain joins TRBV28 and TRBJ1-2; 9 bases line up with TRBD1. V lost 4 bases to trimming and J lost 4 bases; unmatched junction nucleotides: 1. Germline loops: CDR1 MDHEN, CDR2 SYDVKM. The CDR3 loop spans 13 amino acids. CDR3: CASSSGQGYGYTF. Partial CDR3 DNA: TGTGCCAGCAGTTCGGGACAGGGCTATGGC.

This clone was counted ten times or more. CDR3: CASSPGTGGEKLFF. The CDR3 DNA, read in part, is TGTGCCAGCAGCCCTGGGACAGGGGGCGAAAAA. The chain couples TRBV13 to TRBJ1-4, with 12 bases matching TRBD1. The CDR3 is cut off 3 residues early in the read; its end comes from the germline J gene. Germline-derived CDR1 and CDR2 are PRHDT and FYEKMQ (reference sequence). V shed 5 bases and J 8 bases; nucleotides not matched to a gene: 3. The CDR3 is made up of 14 amino acids.

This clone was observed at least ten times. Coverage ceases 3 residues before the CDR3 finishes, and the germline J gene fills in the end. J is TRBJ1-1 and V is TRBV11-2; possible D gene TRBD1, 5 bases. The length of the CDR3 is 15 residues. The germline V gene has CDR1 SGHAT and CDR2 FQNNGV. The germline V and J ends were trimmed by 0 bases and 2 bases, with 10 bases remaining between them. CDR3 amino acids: CASSLEVRENTEAFF. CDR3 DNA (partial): TGTGCCAGCAGCTTAGAGGTCAGGGAAAACACTGAA.

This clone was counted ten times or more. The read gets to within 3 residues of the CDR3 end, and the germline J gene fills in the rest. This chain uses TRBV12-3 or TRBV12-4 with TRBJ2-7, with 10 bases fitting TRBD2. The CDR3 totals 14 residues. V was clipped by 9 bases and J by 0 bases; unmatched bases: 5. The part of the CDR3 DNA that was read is TGTGCCAGTAATAGCGGGAGGAGCTCCTACGAG. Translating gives CASNSGRSSYE. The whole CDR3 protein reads CASNSGRSSYEQYF.

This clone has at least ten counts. This CDR3 reads CASTKGGGRAGANVLTF. The part of the CDR3 DNA that was read is TGTGCCAGTACCAAAGGGGGCGGGAGGGCTGGGGCCAACGTC. The V call is TRBV19, the J call TRBJ2-6, with 9 bases fitting TRBD2. The observed sequence ends 3 residues before the CDR3 terminus, with the missing tail filled in from the germline J gene. The CDR3 covers 17 residues. J lost 2 bases, V lost 7 bases, and 9 bases had no gene match. In germline, CDR1 is LNHDA, CDR2 SQIVND (reference sequence). Combining the CDR3 with reference TRBV19 and TRBJ2-6 gives the whole variable domain DGGITQSPKYLFRKEGQNVTLSCEQNLNHDAMYWYRQDPGQGLRLIYYSQIVNDFQKGDIAEGYSVSREKKESFPLTVTSAQKNPTAFYLCASTKGGGRAGANVLTFGAGSRLTVL.